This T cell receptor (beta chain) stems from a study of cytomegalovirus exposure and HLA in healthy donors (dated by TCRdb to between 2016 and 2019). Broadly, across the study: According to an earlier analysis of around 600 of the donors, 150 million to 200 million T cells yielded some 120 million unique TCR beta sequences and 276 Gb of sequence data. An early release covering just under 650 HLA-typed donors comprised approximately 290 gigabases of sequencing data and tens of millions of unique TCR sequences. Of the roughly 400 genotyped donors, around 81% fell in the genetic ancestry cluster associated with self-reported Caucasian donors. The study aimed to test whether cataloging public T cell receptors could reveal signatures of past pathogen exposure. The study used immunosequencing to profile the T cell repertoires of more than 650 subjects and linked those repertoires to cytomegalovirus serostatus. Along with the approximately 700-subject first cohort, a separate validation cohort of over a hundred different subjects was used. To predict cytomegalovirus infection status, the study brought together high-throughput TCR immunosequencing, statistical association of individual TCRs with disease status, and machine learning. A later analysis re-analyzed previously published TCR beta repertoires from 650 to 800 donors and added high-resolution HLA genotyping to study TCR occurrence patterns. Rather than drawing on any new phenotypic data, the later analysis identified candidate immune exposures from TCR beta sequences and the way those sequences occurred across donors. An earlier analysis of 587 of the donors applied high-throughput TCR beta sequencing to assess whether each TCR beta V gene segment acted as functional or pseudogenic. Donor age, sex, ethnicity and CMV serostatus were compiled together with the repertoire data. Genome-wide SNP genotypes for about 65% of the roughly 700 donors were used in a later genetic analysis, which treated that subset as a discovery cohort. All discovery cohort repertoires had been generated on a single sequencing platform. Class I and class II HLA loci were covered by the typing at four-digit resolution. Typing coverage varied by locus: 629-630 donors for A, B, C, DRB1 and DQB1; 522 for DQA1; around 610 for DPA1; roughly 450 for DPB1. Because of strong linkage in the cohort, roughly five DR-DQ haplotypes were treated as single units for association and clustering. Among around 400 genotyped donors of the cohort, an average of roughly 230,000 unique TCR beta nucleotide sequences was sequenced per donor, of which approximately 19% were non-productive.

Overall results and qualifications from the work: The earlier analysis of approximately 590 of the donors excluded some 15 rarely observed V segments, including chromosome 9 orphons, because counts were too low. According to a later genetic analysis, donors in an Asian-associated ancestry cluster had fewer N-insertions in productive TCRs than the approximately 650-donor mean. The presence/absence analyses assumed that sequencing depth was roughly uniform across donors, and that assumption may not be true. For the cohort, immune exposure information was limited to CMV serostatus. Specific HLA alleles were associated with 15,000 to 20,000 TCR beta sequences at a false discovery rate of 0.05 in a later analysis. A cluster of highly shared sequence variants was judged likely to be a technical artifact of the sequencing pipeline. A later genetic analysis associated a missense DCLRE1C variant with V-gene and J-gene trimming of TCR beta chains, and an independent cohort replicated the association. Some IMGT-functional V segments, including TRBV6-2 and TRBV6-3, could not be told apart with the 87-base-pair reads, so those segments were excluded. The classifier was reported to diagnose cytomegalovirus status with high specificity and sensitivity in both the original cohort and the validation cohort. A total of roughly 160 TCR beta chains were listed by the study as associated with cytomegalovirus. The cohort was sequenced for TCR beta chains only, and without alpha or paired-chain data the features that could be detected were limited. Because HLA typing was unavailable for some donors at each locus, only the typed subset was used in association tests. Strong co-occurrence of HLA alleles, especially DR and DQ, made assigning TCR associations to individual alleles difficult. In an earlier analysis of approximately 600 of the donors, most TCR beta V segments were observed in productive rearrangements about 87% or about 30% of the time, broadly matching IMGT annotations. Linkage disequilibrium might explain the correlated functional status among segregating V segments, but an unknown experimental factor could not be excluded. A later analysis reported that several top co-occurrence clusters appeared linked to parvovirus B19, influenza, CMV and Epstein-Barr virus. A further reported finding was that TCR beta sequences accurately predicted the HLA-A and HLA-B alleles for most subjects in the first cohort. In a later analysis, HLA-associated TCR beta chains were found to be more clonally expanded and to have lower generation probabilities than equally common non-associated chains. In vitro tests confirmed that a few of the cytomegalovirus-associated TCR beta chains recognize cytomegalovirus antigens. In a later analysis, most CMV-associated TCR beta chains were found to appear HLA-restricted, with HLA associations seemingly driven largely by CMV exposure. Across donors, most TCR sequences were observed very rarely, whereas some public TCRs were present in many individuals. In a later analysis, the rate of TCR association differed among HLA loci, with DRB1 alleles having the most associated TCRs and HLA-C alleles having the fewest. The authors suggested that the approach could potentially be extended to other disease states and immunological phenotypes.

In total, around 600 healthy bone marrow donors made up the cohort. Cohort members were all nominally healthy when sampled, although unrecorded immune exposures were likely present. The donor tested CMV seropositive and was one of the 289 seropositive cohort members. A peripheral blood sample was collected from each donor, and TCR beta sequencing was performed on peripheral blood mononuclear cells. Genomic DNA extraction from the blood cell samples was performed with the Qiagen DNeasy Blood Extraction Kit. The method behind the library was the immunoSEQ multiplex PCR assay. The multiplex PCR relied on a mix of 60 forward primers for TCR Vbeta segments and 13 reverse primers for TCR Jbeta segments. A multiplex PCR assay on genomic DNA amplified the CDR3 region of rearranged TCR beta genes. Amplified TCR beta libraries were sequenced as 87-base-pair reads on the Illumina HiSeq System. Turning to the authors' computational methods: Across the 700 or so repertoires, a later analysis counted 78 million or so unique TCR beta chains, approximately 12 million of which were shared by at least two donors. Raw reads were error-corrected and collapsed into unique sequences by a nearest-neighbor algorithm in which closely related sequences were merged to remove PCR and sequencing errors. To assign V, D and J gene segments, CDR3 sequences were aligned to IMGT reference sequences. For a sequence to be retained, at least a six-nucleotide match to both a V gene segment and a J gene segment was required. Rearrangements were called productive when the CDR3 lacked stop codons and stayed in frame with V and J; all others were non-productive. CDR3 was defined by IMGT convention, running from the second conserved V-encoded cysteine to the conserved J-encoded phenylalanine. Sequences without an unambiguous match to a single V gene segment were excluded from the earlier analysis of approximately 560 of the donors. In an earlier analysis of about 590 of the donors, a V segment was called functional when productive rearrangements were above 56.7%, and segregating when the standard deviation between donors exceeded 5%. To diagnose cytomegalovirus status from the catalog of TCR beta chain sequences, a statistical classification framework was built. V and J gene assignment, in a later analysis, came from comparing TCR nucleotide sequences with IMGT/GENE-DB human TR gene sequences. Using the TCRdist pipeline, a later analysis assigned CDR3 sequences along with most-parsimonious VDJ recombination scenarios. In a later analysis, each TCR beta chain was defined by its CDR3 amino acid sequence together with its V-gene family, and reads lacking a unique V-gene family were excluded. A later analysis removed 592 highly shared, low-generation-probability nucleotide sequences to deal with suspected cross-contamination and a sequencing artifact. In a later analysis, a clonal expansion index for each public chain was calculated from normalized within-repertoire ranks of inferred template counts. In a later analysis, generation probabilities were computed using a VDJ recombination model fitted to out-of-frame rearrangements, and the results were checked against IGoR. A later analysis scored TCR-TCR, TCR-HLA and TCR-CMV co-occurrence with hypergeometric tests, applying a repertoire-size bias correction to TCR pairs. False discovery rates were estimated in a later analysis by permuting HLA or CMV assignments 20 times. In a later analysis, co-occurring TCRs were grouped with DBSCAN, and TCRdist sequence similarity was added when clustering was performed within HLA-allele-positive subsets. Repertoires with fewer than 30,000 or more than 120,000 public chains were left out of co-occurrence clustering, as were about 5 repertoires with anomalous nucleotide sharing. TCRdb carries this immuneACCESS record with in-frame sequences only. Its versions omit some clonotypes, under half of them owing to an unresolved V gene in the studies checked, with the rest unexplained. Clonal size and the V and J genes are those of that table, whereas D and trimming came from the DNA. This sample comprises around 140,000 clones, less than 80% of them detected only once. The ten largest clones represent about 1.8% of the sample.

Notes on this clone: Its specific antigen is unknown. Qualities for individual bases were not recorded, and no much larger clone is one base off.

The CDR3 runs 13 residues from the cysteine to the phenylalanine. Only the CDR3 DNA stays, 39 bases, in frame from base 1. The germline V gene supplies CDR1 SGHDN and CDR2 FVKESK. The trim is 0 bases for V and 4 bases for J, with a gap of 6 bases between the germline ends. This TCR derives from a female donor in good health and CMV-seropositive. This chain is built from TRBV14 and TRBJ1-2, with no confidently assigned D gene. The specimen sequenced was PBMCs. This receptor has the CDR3 CASSQDRTYGYTF. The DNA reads TGTGCCAGCAGCCAAGACAGAACCTATGGCTACACCTTC.